This is a list of T cell receptor beta chains from one sample in a study of shared clonotypes between healthy human individuals. Clones were sequenced by immunoSEQ multiplex PCR, and TCRdb holds only the in-frame ones, with some missing. The repertoire holds approximately 1.5 million clones, roughly 98.5% seen once, with around 0.38% in the top ten. Sequencing used naive CD4+ T cells sorted from blood. Receptor source: a man in his thirties or forties in good health. Both conserved end residues are part of each CDR3. Fields, in order: CDR3 length, V gene, D gene, J gene, clone size, CDR3 protein, CDR3 DNA. A D gene is named only where the DNA matches it firmly. For some rows the clone size is stated as once, few or many, or as a class when expanded; others skip it.

15	TRBV5-4	TRBD2	TRBJ2-3	NA	CASSGTRLNTDTQYF	TGTGCCAGCAGCGGGACTAGGTTAAACACAGATACGCAGTATTTT
13	TRBV27	NA	TRBJ1-2	NA	CASSPHGSGGYTF	TGTGCCAGCAGTCCCCACGGGTCGGGAGGCTACACCTTC
15	TRBV2	TRBD2	TRBJ2-1	NA	CASSEEASGYNEQFF	TGTGCCAGCAGTGAAGAGGCTAGCGGGTACAATGAGCAGTTCTTC
14	TRBV18	NA	TRBJ2-7	NA	CASSPSGSNYEQYF	TGTGCCAGCTCACCATCAGGCTCCAACTACGAGCAGTACTTC
14	TRBV18	NA	TRBJ1-4	NA	CASSPTGTGEKLFF	TGTGCCAGCTCACCAACGGGGACGGGTGAAAAACTGTTTTTT
15	TRBV19	TRBD2	TRBJ2-7	NA	CASSIPGLAGVEQYF	TGTGCCAGTAGTATACCGGGCCTAGCGGGAGTCGAGCAGTACTTC
14	TRBV29-1	TRBD1	TRBJ2-1	NA	CSVDRTGLYNEQFF	TGCAGCGTGGACAGGACAGGGTTATACAATGAGCAGTTCTTC
13	TRBV7-3	NA	TRBJ1-1	NA	CASSFRPGTEAFF	TGTGCCAGCAGCTTTAGACCGGGCACTGAAGCTTTCTTT
14	TRBV5-4	TRBD1	TRBJ2-7	NA	CASSLGDSNYEQYF	TGTGCCAGCAGCTTGGGGGACAGTAACTACGAGCAGTACTTC
14	TRBV6-5	NA	TRBJ2-3	once	CASSYVSSTDTQYF	TGTGCCAGCAGTTACGTCTCTAGCACAGATACGCAGTATTTT
15	TRBV7-9	NA	TRBJ1-4	NA	CASSLGRPGGEKLFF	TGTGCCAGCAGCTTAGGCAGACCTGGGGGTGAAAAACTGTTTTTT
17	TRBV7-9	NA	TRBJ2-5	NA	CASSYPATGGGRETQYF	TGTGCCAGCAGCTACCCTGCGACAGGCGGGGGCCGAGAGACCCAGTACTTC
13	TRBV5-1	NA	TRBJ2-1	NA	CASSFTGSNEQFF	TGCGCCAGCAGCTTCACAGGTTCCAATGAGCAGTTCTTC
13	TRBV7-9	NA	TRBJ2-3	NA	CASHGLGFGTQYF	TGTGCCAGCCACGGACTGGGTTTCGGTACGCAGTATTTT
15	TRBV5-4	NA	TRBJ2-3	NA	CASSLVQASTDTQYF	TGTGCCAGCAGCTTGGTTCAAGCTAGCACAGATACGCAGTATTTT
20	TRBV18	TRBD1	TRBJ1-1	NA	CASSLLVTGGKEWVNTEAFF	TGTGCCAGCTCACTTTTGGTGACAGGGGGCAAAGAGTGGGTGAACACTGAAGCTTTCTTT
12	TRBV10-3	NA	TRBJ2-5	NA	CAISGGEETQYF	TGTGCCATCAGTGGAGGGGAGGAGACCCAGTACTTC
12	TRBV5-4	NA	TRBJ2-5	NA	CASSLDGETQYF	TGTGCCAGCAGCTTAGACGGTGAGACCCAGTACTTC
17	TRBV7-2	TRBD1	TRBJ1-2	NA	CASSFRPSDRAEEGYTF	TGTGCCAGCAGCTTTAGACCCTCGGACAGGGCCGAGGAAGGCTACACCTTC
16	TRBV6-1	TRBD2	TRBJ2-1	NA	CASSATSGRAADEQFF	TGTGCCAGCAGTGCAACTAGCGGGAGGGCCGCGGATGAGCAGTTCTTC
17	TRBV5-4	NA	TRBJ2-1	NA	CASSLKKPSYILNEQFF	TGTGCCAGCAGCTTGAAAAAGCCCTCCTACATTTTGAATGAGCAGTTCTTC
13	TRBV7-9	NA	TRBJ2-7	NA	CASSARSSDEQYF	TGTGCCAGCAGCGCACGAAGCTCGGACGAGCAGTACTTC
16	TRBV7-6	NA	TRBJ2-5	NA	CASSLVPEQYQETQYF	TGTGCCAGCAGCCTCGTCCCCGAACAGTACCAAGAGACCCAGTACTTC
16	TRBV11-2	NA	TRBJ2-5	NA	CASSLGLRANQETQYF	TGTGCCAGCAGCTTAGGGCTGCGTGCGAACCAAGAGACCCAGTACTTC
14	TRBV10-1	TRBD1	TRBJ2-2	NA	CASSEQGWAGELFF	TGCGCCAGCAGTGAACAGGGGTGGGCCGGGGAGCTGTTTTTT
18	TRBV5-1	TRBD2	TRBJ2-2	NA	CASSPGLAGVQYTGELFF	TGCGCCAGCAGCCCGGGACTAGCGGGAGTTCAGTACACCGGGGAGCTGTTTTTT
17	TRBV19	TRBD2	TRBJ2-3	NA	CASSTTGLAGNTDTQYF	TGTGCCAGTAGTACCACGGGGCTAGCGGGAAACACAGATACGCAGTATTTT
22	TRBV13	TRBD1	TRBJ2-6	NA	CASSLRQRRGLEGDSGANVLTF	TGTGCCAGCAGCTTAAGGCAACGCAGGGGGCTAGAGGGAGACTCTGGGGCCAACGTCCTGACTTTC
14	TRBV9	NA	TRBJ1-1	NA	CASSVANENTEAFF	TGTGCCAGCAGCGTAGCGAATGAGAACACTGAAGCTTTCTTT
14	TRBV11-2	NA	TRBJ2-5	NA	CASSLTAGKETQYF	TGTGCCAGCAGCTTAACAGCAGGGAAAGAGACCCAGTACTTC
13	TRBV11-2	NA	TRBJ2-3	NA	CASSFRLTDTQYF	TGTGCCAGCAGCTTTCGCCTCACAGATACGCAGTATTTT
16	TRBV19	NA	TRBJ2-7	NA	CASSPPPGHGAYEQYF	TGTGCCAGTAGTCCCCCCCCGGGACACGGAGCCTACGAGCAGTACTTC
16	TRBV11-2	TRBD1	TRBJ2-7	NA	CASSLLQGDRAYEQYF	TGTGCCAGCAGCTTACTCCAGGGGGATCGTGCCTACGAGCAGTACTTC
11	TRBV2	NA	TRBJ1-1	once	CATHRDTEAFF	TGTGCCACCCATAGGGACACTGAAGCTTTCTTT
12	TRBV18	NA	TRBJ2-7	NA	CASSQGTYEQYF	TGTGCCAGCTCACAGGGGACCTACGAGCAGTACTTC
15	TRBV28	NA	TRBJ2-3	NA	CASSLSMRGRDTQYF	TGTGCCAGCAGTTTGTCTATGCGGGGTAGGGATACGCAGTATTTT
18	TRBV27	NA	TRBJ1-2	NA	CASSQRWAEHQDPYGYTF	TGTGCCAGCAGTCAAAGATGGGCAGAACACCAGGATCCTTATGGCTACACCTTC
16	TRBV6-5	TRBD2	TRBJ2-1	NA	CASSYESGRFFVEQFF	TGTGCCAGCAGTTACGAAAGCGGGAGGTTTTTTGTTGAGCAGTTCTTC
17	TRBV12-2	NA	TRBJ2-5	once	CASRQSRLGLWGETQYF	TGTGCAAGTCGCCAATCCCGACTTGGGCTATGGGGAGAGACCCAGTACTTC
17	TRBV4-3	TRBD1	TRBJ1-2	once	CASSQESRDRGNYGYTF	TGCGCCAGCAGCCAAGAATCGCGCGACAGGGGTAACTATGGCTACACCTTC
15	TRBV2	NA	TRBJ2-2	NA	CASTQGQRGAGELFF	TGTGCCAGCACCCAAGGTCAGAGGGGCGCCGGGGAGCTGTTTTTT
19	TRBV29-1	TRBD2	TRBJ2-1	NA	CSVLPIRGLDRATYNEQFF	TGCAGCGTCTTACCGATCAGGGGACTAGACCGTGCGACCTACAATGAGCAGTTCTTC
16	TRBV7-6	TRBD2	TRBJ2-1	NA	CASSSGLAGAYNEQFF	TGTGCCAGCAGCTCGGGACTAGCGGGAGCCTACAATGAGCAGTTCTTC
15	TRBV5-4	TRBD1	TRBJ2-2	NA	CASSLAVQGAGELFF	TGTGCCAGCAGCTTGGCGGTACAGGGGGCCGGGGAGCTGTTTTTT
16	TRBV7-8	TRBD2	TRBJ2-7	NA	CASSLFLAGGINEQYF	TGTGCCAGCAGCTTATTTCTAGCGGGAGGTATTAACGAGCAGTACTTC
13	TRBV10-3	TRBD1	TRBJ1-1	NA	CAIRDRGLTEAFF	TGTGCCATCAGAGACAGGGGGCTTACTGAAGCTTTCTTT
14	TRBV15	NA	TRBJ1-4	NA	CATSTLRGREKLFF	TGTGCCACCAGCACCCTACGGGGGCGGGAAAAACTGTTTTTT
15	TRBV9	NA	TRBJ2-5	NA	CASSVMNGGKETQYF	TGTGCCAGCAGCGTCATGAACGGGGGAAAAGAGACCCAGTACTTC
16	TRBV19	TRBD2	TRBJ2-3	NA	CASSRREGLGTDTQYF	TGTGCCAGTAGCAGGAGGGAGGGCCTGGGCACAGATACGCAGTATTTT
15	TRBV5-1	NA	TRBJ2-7	NA	CASSPWGPSSYEQYF	TGCGCCAGCAGCCCCTGGGGGCCAAGCTCCTACGAGCAGTACTTC
10	TRBV20-1	NA	TRBJ2-1	NA	CSASRVEQFF	TGCAGTGCTAGTCGGGTGGAGCAGTTCTTC
17	TRBV5-6	TRBD1	TRBJ1-3	once	CASSKELTGSSGNTIYF	TGTGCCAGCAGCAAAGAGCTGACAGGGAGCTCTGGAAACACCATATATTTT
17	TRBV29-1	TRBD2	TRBJ2-3	NA	CSVAPGLAGVGTDTQYF	TGCAGCGTTGCCCCGGGACTAGCGGGAGTGGGAACAGATACGCAGTATTTT
17	TRBV9	TRBD1	TRBJ1-1	NA	CASSVDGQGALKSEAFF	TGTGCCAGCAGCGTAGACGGGCAGGGGGCGCTTAAGAGTGAAGCTTTCTTT
14	TRBV5-1	NA	TRBJ2-7	NA	CASSSAWETYEQYF	TGCGCCAGCAGCTCAGCCTGGGAGACCTACGAGCAGTACTTC
12	TRBV11-1	NA	TRBJ2-7	NA	CASRLDKSEQYF	TGTGCCAGCAGATTGGACAAGTCCGAGCAGTACTTC
14	TRBV2	TRBD2	TRBJ2-7	NA	CASSETSGSYEQYF	TGTGCCAGCAGTGAGACTAGCGGCTCCTACGAGCAGTACTTC
15	TRBV9	NA	TRBJ2-3	NA	CASSVAKGSTDTQYF	TGTGCCAGCAGCGTAGCAAAGGGAAGCACAGATACGCAGTATTTT
15	TRBV18	TRBD1	TRBJ2-7	NA	CASSPPTGGLYEQYF	TGTGCCAGCTCACCACCCACAGGGGGGCTCTACGAGCAGTACTTC
16	TRBV7-3	TRBD1	TRBJ2-3	NA	CASSLTGTGRTDTQYF	TGTGCCAGCAGCTTAACCGGGACAGGGCGTACAGATACGCAGTATTTT